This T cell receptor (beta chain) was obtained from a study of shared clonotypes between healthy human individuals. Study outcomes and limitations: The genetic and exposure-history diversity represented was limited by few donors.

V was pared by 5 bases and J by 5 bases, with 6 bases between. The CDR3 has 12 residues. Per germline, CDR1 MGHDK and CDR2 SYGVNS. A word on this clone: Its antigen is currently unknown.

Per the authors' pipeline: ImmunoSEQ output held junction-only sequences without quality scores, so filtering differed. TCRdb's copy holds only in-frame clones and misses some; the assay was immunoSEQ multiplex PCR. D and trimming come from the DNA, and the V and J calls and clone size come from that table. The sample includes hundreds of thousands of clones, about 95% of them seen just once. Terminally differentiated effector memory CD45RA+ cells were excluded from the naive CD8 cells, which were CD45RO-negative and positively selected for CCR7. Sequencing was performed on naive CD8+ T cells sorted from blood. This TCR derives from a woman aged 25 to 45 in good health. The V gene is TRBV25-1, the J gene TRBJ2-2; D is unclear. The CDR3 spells CASSRATGELFF. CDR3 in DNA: TGTGCCAGCAGTCGGGCGACCGGGGAGCTGTTTTTT.